This T cell receptor beta chain stems from a study of blood T cell repertoires in COVID-19 (dated by TCRdb to 2019 to 2021). A note on the overall study: Samples from collaborators originated in the United States, Italy and Spain and spanned both the acute and convalescent phases of COVID-19. The material from the prospective study consisted of cDNA or gDNA derived from T cells, B-cell-depleted T cells, or PBMCs. The dataset comprised deeply sampled blood TCRbeta repertoires from subjects exposed to, actively infected with, or recovered from COVID-19. A freely available public database, intended as a resource for researchers studying the immune response to SARS-CoV-2, is where the repertoires were released. Samples were obtained from the ongoing ImmuneRACE study (first 160 participants) and from over a thousand subjects provided by 6 global collaborators. Nearly every sample came with metadata listing a de-identified subject ID, COVID-19 status, age in years and sex. HLA class I and class II types, where available, came from metadata supplied by the sample provider rather than from assay-based typing. Overall study outcomes, separate from this receptor: How much clinical and demographic metadata was included differed by source and by participant, and the metadata was provided uncurated.

Collaborating institutions collected whole blood in K2EDTA tubes following their own protocols. For TCRbeta analysis, collaborators shipped samples in one of three forms: frozen whole blood, isolated PBMCs, or DNA extracted from either of those sample types. CDR3 length: 13 amino acids, cysteine to phenylalanine. Solely the CDR3 DNA is kept, with 39 bases framed from the first base. Trimming at the junction amounts to 4 bases on V and 5 bases on J, and the germline ends lie 9 bases apart. According to the germline V gene (reference sequence), CDR1 reads GTSNPN and CDR2 reads SVGIG. TCRbeta CDR3 regions were amplified from genomic DNA using the immunoSEQ Assay, a bias-controlled multiplex PCR. Regarding the original processing steps: Within the assay, amplification of reference gene primers was used to estimate how many nucleated cells each sample contained. To quantify the absolute abundance of each unique TCRbeta CDR3 rearrangement, sequence reads were collapsed and filtered. For each sample, productive Simpson clonality was calculated by taking the square root of Simpson's diversity index across productive rearrangements. Held by TCRdb, this immuneACCESS table contains in-frame sequences only and omits some clones. Under half of the omission traces to an unresolved V gene where checked; the cause of the rest is unknown. V, J and clone size reflect that table, while D and trimming were determined from the DNA. Recorded for this sample are some 66,000 clones; 70% to 90% of them occurred a single time. More than 6.5% of the sample is taken by the ten largest.

This clone was found once. Its target antigen remains unknown. Nothing much larger sits one base from this clone, and base qualities are not available. The sequence links TRBV30 to TRBJ1-6; the D gene lacks a confident call. The sample was peripheral blood. This clonotype was obtained from a human donor with active COVID-19. The donor label of this sample is uncertain. The CDR3 sequence is CAWKPSNNSPLHF. The nucleotides are TGTGCCTGGAAGCCATCTAATAATTCACCCCTCCACTTT.